This record looks at one T cell receptor beta chain sequence and its context. Produced via immunoSEQ multiplex PCR; TCRdb's table is partial and in-frame only. The sample lists about 58,000 clones, approximately 75% occurring once. V lost 4 bases and J lost 5, with 8 bases in between. This CDR3 is built from 13 residues. The germline V gene encodes CDR1 MNHEY and CDR2 SVGAGI. The data were taken from a study of blood T cell repertoires in COVID-19. Across the whole study: Sample material is recorded as cDNA or gDNA derived from T cells, B-cell-depleted T cells, or PBMCs.

The clonotype comes from a man in his sixties with COVID-19, enrolled during active disease. The sequencing sample was made of peripheral blood. The V call is TRBV6-5, the J call TRBJ2-2; no definite D call. The CDR3 DNA follows: TGTGCCAGCAGTTGGCCAAGTACCGGGGAGCTGTTTTTT. This translates into CASSWPSTGELFF.